This TCR beta chain comes out of a study of T-cell reconstitution after alpha-beta-depleted transplantation in children. This sample's TCRbeta library carried unique molecular identifier barcodes. TCRdb called the PCR reads again in MiXCR, with one record for every CDR3 protein. Of a few hundred thousand distinct CDR3 sequences listed, 27% are singletons. This clonotype turned up a few times. The CDR3 length is 14 residues. Germline V lookup: CDR1 SNHLY, CDR2 FYNNEI. V was trimmed by 6 bases and J by 0 bases, leaving 10 bases between them. The rearrangement joins TRBV2 to TRBJ2-3, with D possibly called TRBD1 or TRBD2 (6 bases each). The input for sequencing was PBMCs, taken before TCRalphabeta/CD19-depleted stem cell transplant. The receptor was derived from a boy younger than two with Wiskott-Aldrich syndrome, due to receive a stem cell transplant. Here the CDR3 DNA reads TGTGCCAGCAGGAGGGGGGACAGCACAGATACGCAGTATTTT. It codes for CASRRGDSTDTQYF. Using reference TRBV2 and TRBJ2-3 for the parts outside the CDR3, the full variable domain is EPEVTQTPSHQVTQMGQEVILRCVPISNHLYFYWYRQILGQKVEFLVSFYNNEISEKSEIFDDQFSVERPDGSNFTLKIRSTKLEDSAMYFCASRRGDSTDTQYFGPGTRLTVL.